This T cell receptor (beta chain) is from a study of cytomegalovirus exposure and HLA in healthy donors. This clone was seen only once. The PCR contained 60 Vbeta and 13 Jbeta primers. The repertoire was sequenced with immunoSEQ multiplex PCR; TCRdb's copy has only in-frame clones and lacks some. The repertoire holds roughly 190,000 clones, with roughly 78% as singletons. The source is a girl aged 5-17 years in good health and CMV-seropositive. Sequenced: PBMCs.

The CDR3: CASSLGASYEQYF. The CDR3 nucleotides are TGTGCCAGCAGTTTGGGGGCCTCCTACGAGCAGTACTTC. The rearrangement uses TRBV27 and TRBJ2-7; possibly TRBD1 for D (6 bases). CDR3 length: 13 amino acids. V lost 3 bases and J 0 bases, leaving 6 bases between the germline ends. Looked up from germline, CDR1 is MNHEY and CDR2 is SMNVEV (reference sequence).